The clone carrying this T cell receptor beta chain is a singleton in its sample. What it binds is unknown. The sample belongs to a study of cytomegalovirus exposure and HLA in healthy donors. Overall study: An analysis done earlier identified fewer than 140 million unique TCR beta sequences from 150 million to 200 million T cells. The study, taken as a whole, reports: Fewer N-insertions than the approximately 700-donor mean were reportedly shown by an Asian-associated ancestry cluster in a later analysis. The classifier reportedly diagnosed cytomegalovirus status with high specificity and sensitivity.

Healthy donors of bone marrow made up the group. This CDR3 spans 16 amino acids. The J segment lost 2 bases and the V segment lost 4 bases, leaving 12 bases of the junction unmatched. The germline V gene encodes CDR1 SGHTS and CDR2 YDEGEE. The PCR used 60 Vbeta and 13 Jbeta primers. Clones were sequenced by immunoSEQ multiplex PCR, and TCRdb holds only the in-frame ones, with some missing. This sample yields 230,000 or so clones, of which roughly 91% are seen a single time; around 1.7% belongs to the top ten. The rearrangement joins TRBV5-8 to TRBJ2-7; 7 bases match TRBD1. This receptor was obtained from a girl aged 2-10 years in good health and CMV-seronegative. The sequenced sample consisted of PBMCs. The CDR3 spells CASSRENDRAAYEQYF. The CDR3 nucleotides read TGTGCCAGCAGCCGAGAAAACGACAGGGCTGCCTACGAGCAGTACTTC.